A single sample is the source of the 7 T cell receptor beta chains below, sequenced in a study of cytomegalovirus exposure and HLA in healthy donors. Researchers ran the PCR with 60 Vbeta and 13 Jbeta primers. Produced via immunoSEQ multiplex PCR; TCRdb's table is partial and in-frame only. The table records approximately 82,000 clones, roughly 9.1% of them present only once. Sample: PBMCs. These receptors were obtained from a man aged 55 to 70 in good health and CMV-seropositive.

This chain links TRBV28 with TRBJ1-5, with D possibly matching TRBD1 (5 bases). CDR3 size: 14 residues. The germline V gene encodes CDR1 MDHEN and CDR2 SYDVKM. V gave up 2 bases and J gave up 5 bases, with 10 bases separating them. The CDR3: CASSLGAKHQPQHF. The CDR3 DNA reads as TGTGCCAGCAGTTTAGGGGCGAAGCATCAGCCCCAGCATTTT.

In its sample, this clone was seen a few times. Its ends do not fully match the called genes, so a read error is possible. This chain connects TRBV10-3 to TRBJ2-2; D may be TRBD1 (6 bases). The CDR3 has 15 amino acids. Germline V gene data show CDR1 as ENHRY and CDR2 as SYGVKD. Here the CDR3 DNA reads TGTGCCATCAGTGGGGGGCGCAGCGGACACCGGGGAGCTGTTTTT. Protein: CAISGGRSGHRGAVF.

This clone has more than one count but fewer than ten. The rearrangement uses TRBV6-6 and TRBJ2-3; tentative D call: TRBD2 (6 bases). The CDR3 runs to 16 residues. V dropped 6 bases and J dropped 7 bases, with 23 bases sitting between them. Germline loops: CDR1 MNHNY, CDR2 SVGAGI (reference sequence). CDR3 sequence: CASREPGTRDRNTQYF. In DNA, the CDR3 is TGTGCCAGCAGGGAGCCCGGGACTCGTGATCGGAATACGCAGTATTTT.

The V call is TRBV6-5, the J call TRBJ2-7, with 8 bases lining up with TRBD2. CDR1 is MNHEY, CDR2 SVGAGI, per germline. This CDR3 comprises 14 residues. Trimming took 6 bases from V and 5 from J; bases not matched to a gene: 9. The CDR3: CASRPPGGMNEQYF. CDR3 nucleotide sequence: TGTGCCAGCAGGCCACCGGGAGGGATGAACGAGCAGTACTTC.

The genes are TRBV30 and TRBJ2-1, with D uncertain. Deletions cut 4 bases from V and 5 bases from J, with 6 bases between. This CDR3 has 11 amino acids. Per germline, CDR1 GTSNPN and CDR2 SVGIG (reference sequence). CDR3 amino acids: CAWTQNNEQFF. CDR3 DNA sequence: TGTGCCTGGACTCAGAACAATGAGCAGTTCTTC.

A few counts support this clone. The chain employs TRBV30 and TRBJ1-2; TRBD1 is a possible D gene (5 bases). The CDR3 runs to 13 residues. CDR1 is GTSNPN and CDR2 is SVGIG in the germline V gene (reference sequence). V dropped 3 bases and J dropped 0 bases, with 8 bases sitting between them. CDR3 in DNA: TGTGCCTGGAGAAGGGGTACTAACTATGGCTACACCTTC. Protein sequence: CAWRRGTNYGYTF.

There are a few counts of this clone. The rearrangement joins TRBV27 to TRBJ1-2, with TRBD1 matching 9 bases. The junction had 19 bases not matched to a gene; V was cut back by 4 bases and J by 7 bases. The CDR3 is 18 amino acids. Germline assignment: CDR1 MNHEY and CDR2 SMNVEV (reference sequence). The CDR3, as DNA: TGTGCCAGCAGTTCACGGGGACCGGGACAGGGCGGTATGGGTGGCTACACCTTC. Protein product: CASSSRGPGQGGMGGYTF.